The 20 T cell receptor beta chains in this list originate from one sample, sequenced in a study of OX40 agonist ivuxolimab in advanced cancers. Method: immunoSEQ multiplex PCR; TCRdb's copy keeps in-frame clones and lacks some. This table holds around 87,000 clones, 85% to 95% found once. Sequences were derived from CD4+ or CD8+ T cells sorted from blood, sampled in a trial of the OX40 agonist ivuxolimab. These receptors all stem from an adult with an advanced solid tumor such as melanoma, head and neck, liver or kidney cancer.

This chain uses TRBV10-2 with TRBJ2-3; D not resolved. Germline V gene sequence: CDR1 WSHSY, CDR2 SAAADI. The CDR3 extends over 13 amino acids. V dropped 8 bases and J dropped 2 bases, with 11 bases sitting between them. CDR3 coding DNA: TGCGCCAGCGCCCGCTATCACACAGATACGCAGTATTTT. Translating it yields CASARYHTDTQYF.

The sample holds one count of this clone. This chain uses TRBV13 with TRBJ2-7; 7 positions match TRBD2. The CDR3 runs to 15 residues. Germline V lookup: CDR1 PRHDT, CDR2 FYEKMQ (reference sequence). After removal of 5 bases from V and 7 bases from J, the junction contained 14 bases not matched to a gene. The CDR3, as DNA: TGTGCCAGCAGCCCTGCCGGGACTACCTCTCGTGAGCAGTACTTC. Translated: CASSPAGTTSREQYF.

The chain links TRBV5-4 to TRBJ2-7, with D possibly being TRBD2 (6 bases). The CDR3 covers 14 residues. The V gene's germline CDR1 is SGHNT and CDR2 YYREEE (reference sequence). The V end lost 4 bases, the J end lost 5 bases, and 16 bases lay between the germline ends. In nucleotides, the CDR3 is TGTGCCAGCAGCGGCGGGGCGGCAGTGAACGAGCAGTACTTC. Translation: CASSGGAAVNEQYF.

The chain is built from TRBV7-9 and TRBJ2-5, with TRBD2 matching 8 bases. V lost 2 bases to trimming and J lost 1 base; unmatched junction nucleotides: 3. The CDR3 runs to 15 residues. CDR1 and CDR2 from the germline V gene are SEHNR and FQNEAQ (reference sequence). The CDR3 sequence: CASSLQRGSQETQYF. The CDR3 bases are TGTGCCAGCAGCTTACAGCGGGGGAGCCAAGAGACCCAGTACTTC.

This chain links TRBV18 with TRBJ1-1; no clear D gene. V gave up 3 bases and J gave up 6 bases, with 8 bases separating them. This CDR3 has 12 amino acids. The germline CDR1 and CDR2 sequences are KGHSH and LQKENI. In nucleotides, the CDR3 is TGTGCCAGCTCACCGAGGACGGCTGAAGCTTTCTTT. It is translated as CASSPRTAEAFF.

The CDR3: CASSLPDRRITEAFF. The CDR3 nucleotides read TGTGCCAGCAGCCTACCGGACAGGCGGATAACTGAAGCTTTCTTT. The chain has TRBV6-5 and TRBJ1-1, with TRBD1 matching over 7 bases. The length of the CDR3 is 15 residues. Germline V gene sequence: CDR1 MNHEY, CDR2 SVGAGI. Trimming took 6 bases from V and 5 from J; bases not matched to a gene: 12.

The chain has TRBV19 and TRBJ1-2, with TRBD1 matching 7 bases. Germline V gene lookup returns CDR1 LNHDA and CDR2 SQIVND (reference sequence). The CDR3 extends over 13 amino acids. With V trimmed by 10 bases and J by 4 bases, 9 bases remained unmatched. In DNA form, the CDR3 reads TGTGCCACCGACAGGGATCTCGGCTATGGCTACACCTTC. Residues: CATDRDLGYGYTF.

This clone appeared a single time. The chain links TRBV2 to TRBJ1-1; 7 nucleotides match TRBD1. V dropped 5 bases and J dropped 4; count of bases not matched to a gene: 10. The germline V gene has CDR1 SNHLY and CDR2 FYNNEI. The CDR3 length is 15 residues. The CDR3 DNA reads as TGTGCCAGCAGTCTCCCGACAGGGAGCCCCACTGAAGCTTTCTTT. Its translation is CASSLPTGSPTEAFF.

DNA of the CDR3: TGTGCCAGCAGTTACGCCGGGACGGTAGAGACCCAGTACTTC. Protein product: CASSYAGTVETQYF. V and J are TRBV6-5 and TRBJ2-5; possibly TRBD1 or TRBD2 for D (5 bases each). This CDR3 has 14 residues. Germline V lookup: CDR1 MNHEY, CDR2 SVGAGI. Trimming removed 2 bases at V and 4 bases at J, with 11 bases between.

The rearrangement uses TRBV27 and TRBJ2-1, with 8 bases aligning to TRBD1. Unmatched junction bases numbered 14, after V lost 3 bases and J lost 7 bases. CDR1 MNHEY and CDR2 SMNVEV come from the germline V gene (reference sequence). The CDR3 contains 17 residues. CDR3 sequence: CASSFHRGDRGRNEQFF. Here the CDR3 DNA reads TGTGCCAGCAGTTTCCACCGCGGCGACAGGGGCAGGAATGAGCAGTTCTTC.

The chain couples TRBV19 to TRBJ2-7; TRBD1 matches 10 bases. The CDR3 spans 16 residues. Germline V gene data show CDR1 as LNHDA and CDR2 as SQIVND (reference sequence). V lost 5 bases and J lost 0; bases outside the gene matches: 7. As DNA, the CDR3 is TGTGCCAGTAGTCCCGGGACAGGGGTTCCCTCCTACGAGCAGTACTTC. Its protein is CASSPGTGVPSYEQYF.

This clone was found once. The chain is built from TRBV6-4 and TRBJ2-6; tentatively, D is TRBD1 (6 bases). Trimming removed 2 bases at V and 4 bases at J, with 12 bases between. Germline V CDR1 and CDR2: MRHNA, SNTAGT. The CDR3 spans 16 residues. The CDR3 protein is CASSDPTGTGANVLTF. In DNA form, the CDR3 reads TGTGCCAGCAGTGACCCTACAGGGACCGGGGCCAACGTCCTGACTTTC.

This clone was recorded only once. V usage is TRBV7-2 and J usage is TRBJ2-7, with 10 bases lining up with TRBD1. J gave up 3 bases and V 4 bases, and 6 bases lay outside the gene matches. The CDR3 is made up of 15 amino acids. CDR1 and CDR2 (germline): SGHTA, FQGNSA. The CDR3 here is CASSSTGTGVYEQYF. CDR3 nucleotides: TGTGCCAGCAGCTCGACCGGGACAGGGGTCTACGAGCAGTACTTC.

This sequence joins TRBV28 and TRBJ1-3; 7 bases are a match to TRBD1. J lost 0 bases, V lost 6 bases, and 5 bases had no gene match. Germline assignment: CDR1 MDHEN and CDR2 SYDVKM. The length of the CDR3 is 15 residues. CDR3 nucleotide sequence: TGTGCCAGCAGGGGACAGTTAAACTCTGGAAACACCATATATTTT. Protein product: CASRGQLNSGNTIYF.

The chain employs TRBV11-2 and TRBJ1-1; D gene ambiguous. CDR1 is SGHAT, CDR2 FQNNGV, per germline. The CDR3 loop spans 12 amino acids. Trimming pared 1 base from V and 9 bases from J, leaving 9 bases between. The DNA for the CDR3 is TGTGCCAGCAGCTTAGGAGGGTCCCAAGCTTTCTTT. As protein: CASSLGGSQAFF. Using reference TRBV11-2 and TRBJ1-1 for the parts outside the CDR3, the full variable domain is EAGVAQSPRYKIIEKRQSVAFWCNPISGHATLYWYQQILGQGPKLLIQFQNNGVVDDSQLPKDRFSAERLKGVDSTLKIQPAKLEDSAVYLCASSLGGSQAFFGQGTRLTVV.

J is TRBJ2-3 and V is TRBV7-2, with TRBD1 identical over 10 bases. The CDR3 is made up of 19 amino acids. The germline V gene has CDR1 SGHTA and CDR2 FQGNSA. V dropped 3 bases and J dropped 4; count of bases not matched to a gene: 16. CDR3 sequence (DNA): TGTGCCAGCAGCTTCAGGACAGGGGGTTTGGTTGCCTGGGCAGATACGCAGTATTTT. It codes for CASSFRTGGLVAWADTQYF.

The chain links TRBV2 to TRBJ2-7, with a tentative D call TRBD1 (6 bases). Trimming took off 4 bases at V and 0 bases at J, with 16 bases between the two ends. This CDR3 contains 16 residues. Germline CDR1 reads SNHLY; CDR2 reads FYNNEI. The CDR3 DNA reads as TGTGCCAGCAGTGTAGGGGGACAATTCATCTCCTACGAGCAGTACTTC. This encodes CASSVGGQFISYEQYF.

The chain employs TRBV7-6 and TRBJ2-3, with TRBD2 matching 8 bases. Germline V gene lookup returns CDR1 SGHVS and CDR2 FNYEAQ. Losses at the gene ends were 4 bases for V and 2 bases for J; bases not matched to a gene: 20. This CDR3 comprises 20 residues. The CDR3 protein is CASSSPLAGLESYNTDTQYF. CDR3 bases: TGTGCCAGCAGCTCCCCCCTGGCGGGACTAGAAAGTTATAACACAGATACGCAGTATTTT.

The chain recombines TRBV21-1 with TRBJ2-3; the D call of TRBD1 is as the table states it, not checked on the DNA. TRBV21-1 is a pseudogene. The CDR3 sequence is 17 residues long. Here the CDR3 DNA reads TGTGCCAGCAGCAAAGGGAACCCGAGACAGGTACAAGATACGCAGTATTTT. It specifies CASSKGNPRQVQDTQYF.

The chain has TRBV9 and TRBJ2-3, with a weak D call TRBD2 (6 bases). The ends were cut back, 4 bases at V and 2 bases at J, with 20 bases in the middle. The CDR3 covers 17 residues. Germline loops: CDR1 SGDLS, CDR2 YYNGEE. CDR3 region: CASSWNPGEAYTDTQYF. In DNA form, the CDR3 reads TGTGCCAGCAGCTGGAACCCGGGGGAAGCCTACACAGATACGCAGTATTTT. Filled out from reference TRBV9 and TRBJ2-3, the complete variable domain reads DSGVTQTPKHLITATGQRVTLRCSPRSGDLSVYWYQQSLDQGLQFLIQYYNGEERAKGNILERFSAQQFPDLHSELNLSSLELGDSALYFCASSWNPGEAYTDTQYFGPGTRLTVL.